A selection of T cell receptor beta chains follows, all from one sample in a study of T cells in Graves' hyperthyroidism and ophthalmopathy. Each CDR3 protein gets one entry after TCRdb re-called the multiplex PCR reads with MiXCR. The sample shows 500,000 to 600,000 distinct CDR3 sequences, 46% of them seen only once. Sequences were obtained from peripheral blood or thyroid tissue (not recorded which). These receptor sequences come from an adult woman with Graves' disease, either hyperthyroidism or ophthalmopathy (not recorded which). CDR3s include the opening cysteine and the closing phenylalanine or tryptophan. A D gene is named only where the DNA matches it firmly. Only some rows state a clone size, as once, few, many or a class for expanded clones.

v_gene,len,d_gene,j_gene,abundance,CDR3nt,CDR3aa
TRBV27,13,-,TRBJ1-2,-,TGTGCCAGCAGTTCCCCCCTGGGGTATGGCTACACCTTC,CASSSPLGYGYTF
TRBV20-1,13,-,TRBJ1-4,-,TGCAGTGTCACGCCCCAGGGTAATGAAAAACTGTTTTTT,CSVTPQGNEKLFF
TRBV18,14,-,TRBJ1-5,-,TGTGCCAGCTCATCAGGGGTTACAAATCAGCCCCAGCATTTT,CASSSGVTNQPQHF
TRBV20-1,15,TRBD1,TRBJ1-6,-,TGCAGTGCCGTACCGGGACAGGGGGCAAGATCACCCCTCCACTTT,CSAVPGQGARSPLHF
TRBV6-1,16,-,TRBJ2-7,few,TGTGCCAGCAGTGAAGGGGGATACAGGGAATCCTACGAGCAGTACTTC,CASSEGGYRESYEQYF
TRBV25-1,13,-,TRBJ1-6,-,TGTGCCAGCAGTTACTCGGAGAACTCACCCCTCCACTTT,CASSYSENSPLHF
TRBV12-3/TRBV12-4,12,TRBD1,TRBJ1-2,-,TGTGCCAGCAGTCCACGGGACAGCGGCTACACCTTC,CASSPRDSGYTF
TRBV7-9,13,-,TRBJ2-7,-,TGTGCCAGCAGCCCCGCCGGGGTTTACGAGCAGTACTTC,CASSPAGVYEQYF
TRBV11-2,18,-,TRBJ2-7,-,TGTGCCAGCAGCTTAAATCGACTAGCGGGACAGGGGACGTACGAGCAGTACTTC,CASSLNRLAGQGTYEQYF
TRBV7-9,18,-,TRBJ2-3,-,TGTGCCAGCAGAGGGGCATCTCCCGACGGGAGACGCACAGATACGCAGTATTTT,CASRGASPDGRRTDTQYF
TRBV29-1,11,-,TRBJ1-2,-,TGCAGCGTTGAAACCCTCAGTGGCTACACCTTC,CSVETLSGYTF
TRBV7-9,15,-,TRBJ2-6,-,TGTACCAGCAGACGGGGGCGGTTCGGGGCCAACGTCCTGACTTTC,CTSRRGRFGANVLTF
TRBV10-3,15,TRBD1,TRBJ1-1,-,TGTGCAACCCTAAGCAGGACAGGCATGAACACTGAAGCTTTCTTT,CATLSRTGMNTEAFF
TRBV7-9,16,TRBD2,TRBJ2-5,many,TGTGCCAGCAGCCTACCGGGACTAGCGGACCAAGAGACCCAGTACTTC,CASSLPGLADQETQYF
TRBV6-4,16,TRBD1,TRBJ2-7,-,TGTGCCAGCAGTGACCCGGGACAGGGTCCACTCCACGAGCAGTACTTC,CASSDPGQGPLHEQYF
TRBV20-1,15,TRBD1,TRBJ2-7,-,TGCAGTGCTAGAGATTTTGGACAGGGGTACGACGAGCAGTACTTC,CSARDFGQGYDEQYF
TRBV6-5,17,TRBD1,TRBJ1-2,-,TGTGCCAGCAGTTACTTCTCCTCGGGGGACAGGGACTATGGCTACACCTTC,CASSYFSSGDRDYGYTF
TRBV20-1,15,TRBD1,TRBJ1-6,many,TGCAGTGCTGGACAGGGCTTTACAAATAATTCACCCCTCCACTTT,CSAGQGFTNNSPLHF
TRBV5-1,15,-,TRBJ1-5,few,TGCGCCAGCAGCTTGGGCCAGGGTAACGATCAGCCCCAGCATTTT,CASSLGQGNDQPQHF
TRBV30,13,TRBD2,TRBJ2-7,few,TGTGCCCGGGGAGGGGAGTGGAAGGACGAGCAGTACTTC,CARGGEWKDEQYF
TRBV10-2,16,-,TRBJ1-5,few,TGCGCCAGCAGTGATACAGACAGAAAAGGGAATCAGCCCCAGCATTTT,CASSDTDRKGNQPQHF
TRBV20-1,15,TRBD1,TRBJ2-7,-,TGCAGTGCTAGAGATGAGGGACAGGGGTTTTACGAGCAGTACTTC,CSARDEGQGFYEQYF
TRBV20-1,13,-,TRBJ1-5,many,TGCAGTGCTTTCGACAATCTGGGTCAGCCCCAGCATTTT,CSAFDNLGQPQHF
TRBV28,14,-,TRBJ1-2,few,TGTGCCGGCAGCCAATCGAGGGGGTTCTATGGCTACACCTTC,CAGSQSRGFYGYTF
TRBV7-2,11,-,TRBJ1-1,many,TGTGCCAGCAGCTTAGGAAGATACCAGGCATTT,CASSLGRYQAF
TRBV20-1,14,TRBD1,TRBJ2-5,-,TGCAGTGCGAACAGACAGGGTCCAGAGAAGACCCAGTACTTC,CSANRQGPEKTQYF
TRBV19,10,-,TRBJ1-1,many,TGTGCCAGTAGTTCAACTGAAGCTTTCTTT,CASSSTEAFF
TRBV7-3,16,TRBD2,TRBJ2-1,few,TGTGCCAGCAGCCCTACCGGGACTAGCGGTCACAATGAGCAGTTCTTC,CASSPTGTSGHNEQFF
TRBV14,14,-,TRBJ2-7,-,TGTGCCAGCAGCCCCCTCGGTATTCGCTACGAGCAGTACTTC,CASSPLGIRYEQYF
TRBV11-2,14,-,TRBJ1-5,-,TGTGCCAGCAGCTTAGGCTGGGACAATCAGCCCCAGCATTTT,CASSLGWDNQPQHF
TRBV6-1,18,TRBD2,TRBJ2-7,-,TGTGCCAGCAGTGAAGCGGTTTACAGCGGGGGTTCCCGCTACGAGCAGTACTTC,CASSEAVYSGGSRYEQYF
TRBV14,14,-,TRBJ1-1,many,TGTGCCAGCAGCCAGGTTGGGTGGAACACTGAAGCTTTCTTT,CASSQVGWNTEAFF
TRBV7-1,17,TRBD1,TRBJ1-6,-,TGTGCCAGCAGCTCGAGGACAGGAAGCTCCTATAATTCACCCCTCCACTTT,CASSSRTGSSYNSPLHF
TRBV19,13,-,TRBJ2-5,-,TGTGCCAGTAACAACGGGGCCCTGGGGACCCAGTACTTC,CASNNGALGTQYF
TRBV4-2,16,-,TRBJ2-7,many,TGTGCCAGCAGCCAAGAGGGGCAGGCTCCTTCCTACGAGCAGTACTTC,CASSQEGQAPSYEQYF
TRBV7-9,15,-,TRBJ2-2,-,TGTGCCAGCAGCCCTGGTGACCTTGCGGCCGCGGAGCTGTTTTTT,CASSPGDLAAAELFF
TRBV29-1,11,TRBD1,TRBJ2-7,-,TGCAGCGAAGACAGGGCCTACGAGCAGTACTTC,CSEDRAYEQYF
TRBV7-9,15,-,TRBJ1-3,many,TGTGCCAGCAGCTTAACGCAGGGGCAAGTAAACACCATATATTTT,CASSLTQGQVNTIYF
TRBV27,15,-,TRBJ1-5,-,TGTGCCAGCAGTCGGGACTTCTATAGCAATCAGCCCCAGCATTTT,CASSRDFYSNQPQHF
TRBV6-1,14,-,TRBJ1-6,-,TGTGCCAGCAGCGGCGGGGACCGTGATTCACCCCTCCACTTT,CASSGGDRDSPLHF
TRBV7-9,18,-,TRBJ2-2,-,TGTGCTAGCAGCCCCCGGGGAGGAGTTGGCGCGAACACCGGGGAGCTGTTTTTT,CASSPRGGVGANTGELFF
TRBV29-1,12,-,TRBJ2-7,-,TGCAGCGCTGGCAGGGGTTCCGGCGAGCAGTACTTC,CSAGRGSGEQYF
TRBV10-3,15,-,TRBJ1-5,once,TGTGCCATCAGTGAGTCGGGAGGGGCGGGACAGCCCCAGCATTTT,CAISESGGAGQPQHF
TRBV10-3,13,-,TRBJ1-2,many,TGTGCCATCAGTCTGGGGGTAAACTATGGCTACACCTTC,CAISLGVNYGYTF
TRBV19,14,-,TRBJ2-2,once,TGTGCCAGTTCGGGACAAATGAACACCGGGGAGCTGTTTTTT,CASSGQMNTGELFF
TRBV2,14,TRBD2,TRBJ2-5,-,TGTGCCAGCAGGGGGCTAGCGGGAGAAGAGACCCAGTACTTC,CASRGLAGEETQYF
TRBV2,14,TRBD2,TRBJ2-1,once,TGTGCCAGCATCGTAACTAGCGGGAGTAATGAGCAGTTCTTC,CASIVTSGSNEQFF
TRBV5-1,17,-,TRBJ1-4,many,TGCGCCAGCAGCTTGGGCCCCTTGAGGGCAACTAATGAAAAACTGTTTTTT,CASSLGPLRATNEKLFF
TRBV14,14,-,TRBJ2-7,-,TGTGCCAGCAGCCCCCGGACAGTTACCTACGAGCAGTACTTC,CASSPRTVTYEQYF
TRBV7-2,14,-,TRBJ1-1,-,TGTGCCAGCAGCTTAGAGGCCCGTACACGGGAAGCTTTCTTT,CASSLEARTREAFF
TRBV10-3,12,-,TRBJ2-7,many,TGTGCCATCAGCTTGGGAGCCTACGAGCAGTACTTC,CAISLGAYEQYF
TRBV19,17,-,TRBJ1-5,-,TGTGCCAGTAGTGGAAGGGGATGGGGGGAGGGCAATCAGCCCCAGCATTTT,CASSGRGWGEGNQPQHF
TRBV20-1,12,-,TRBJ2-1,-,TGCAGTGCTCTCAACCCTTACAATGAGCAGTTCTTC,CSALNPYNEQFF
TRBV10-3,14,-,TRBJ1-3,-,TGTGCCATTGACGCTGGACGCTCTGGAAACACCATATATTTT,CAIDAGRSGNTIYF
TRBV19,13,-,TRBJ1-2,many,TGTGCCAGTACCCCGGACAGTCGCTATGGCTACACCTTC,CASTPDSRYGYTF
TRBV24-1,13,-,TRBJ1-1,-,TGTGCCACCAGTGATGGCGGGCGGCCTGAAGCTTTCTTT,CATSDGGRPEAFF
TRBV20-1,16,-,TRBJ2-1,-,TGCAGTGCTAGAGAGGGCGTCGGGACTGGCTACAATGAGCAGTTCTTC,CSAREGVGTGYNEQFF
TRBV10-3,15,-,TRBJ1-6,-,TGTGCCATCAGTGCACAGGAACATTATAATTCACCCCTCCACTTT,CAISAQEHYNSPLHF
TRBV6-6,11,-,TRBJ1-1,many,TGTGCCAGCAATCCAGGGGCTGAAGCTTTCTTT,CASNPGAEAFF